The 22 T cell receptor beta chains below all came from one sample that was sequenced in a study of chemoradiotherapy in HPV16-positive cancers. The repertoire was sequenced with immunoSEQ multiplex PCR; TCRdb's copy has only in-frame clones and lacks some. The table has 23,000 or so clones, roughly 87% seen once. Sequencing was performed on blood, taken from a patient who underwent chemoradiotherapy. These receptors were obtained from a human donor with HPV-associated anogenital cancer.

The chain recombines TRBV6-5 with TRBJ2-7; D gene ambiguous. V dropped 6 bases and J dropped 3 bases, with 18 bases sitting between them. The CDR3 has 15 amino acids. Germline CDR1 MNHEY, CDR2 SVGAGI. The CDR3: CASSRGRVLSYEQYF. CDR3 in DNA: TGTGCCAGCAGCCGCGGCCGGGTACTAAGCTACGAGCAGTACTTC.

This clone showed up just once. This chain connects TRBV30 to TRBJ1-5; possible D gene TRBD1, 5 bases. Trimming left V 0 bases short and J 3 bases short, with 15 bases between. Germline CDR1 GTSNPN, CDR2 SVGIG (reference sequence). The CDR3 totals 16 residues. The CDR3 is CAWSVRGGADNQPQHF. In DNA form, the CDR3 reads TGTGCCTGGAGTGTACGGGGAGGGGCGGACAATCAGCCCCAGCATTTT. The full variable domain, its missing parts supplied by reference TRBV30 and TRBJ1-5, is SQTIHQWPATLVQPVGSPLSLECTVEGTSNPNLYWYRQAAGRGLQLLFYSVGIGQISSEVPQNLSASRPQDRQFILSSKKLLLSDSGFYLCAWSVRGGADNQPQHFGDGTRLSIL.

This chain connects TRBV2 to TRBJ2-4, with D possibly being TRBD2 (5 bases). The germline V and J ends were trimmed by 1 base and 2 bases, with 6 bases remaining between them. This CDR3 region has 14 residues. The germline gives CDR1 SNHLY, CDR2 FYNNEI. The CDR3 protein is CASSEGRSKNIQYF. The CDR3 nucleotides read TGTGCCAGCAGTGAAGGGAGGTCCAAAAACATTCAGTACTTC.

The rearrangement links TRBV6-1 to TRBJ2-7; 8 bases are a match to TRBD2. Losses at the gene ends were 1 base for V and 0 bases for J; bases not matched to a gene: 2. This CDR3 comprises 15 residues. Germline V CDR1 and CDR2: MNHNS, SASEGT. The CDR3 protein is CASSEESGSSYEQYF. The CDR3 DNA reads as TGTGCCAGCAGTGAAGAGAGCGGGAGCTCCTACGAGCAGTACTTC.

The rearrangement joins TRBV11-2 to TRBJ2-1, with unresolved D. The CDR3 consists of 14 residues. CDR1 and CDR2 from the germline V gene are SGHAT and FQNNGV. Trimming pared 1 base from V and 10 bases from J, leaving 14 bases between. The CDR3 region is CASSLGNHLREQFF. The CDR3 DNA reads TGTGCCAGCAGCTTAGGGAATCATCTTAGGGAGCAGTTCTTC.

This chain uses TRBV5-6 with TRBJ1-6; 8 bases agree with TRBD1. The CDR3 covers 17 residues. Per germline, CDR1 SGHDT and CDR2 YYEEEE. The V and J ends lost 0 bases and 4 bases, in that order; junction bases with no gene match: 6. For the CDR3, the DNA is TGTGCCAGCAGCTTGGCCCGGACAGGGCCTTATAATTCACCCCTCCACTTT. This codes for CASSLARTGPYNSPLHF.

In nucleotides, the CDR3 is TGTGCCAGTTCCGGGACAGGGGTCTCTGGGGCCAACGTCCTGACTTTC. Amino acid sequence: CASSGTGVSGANVLTF. The chain is built from TRBV6-6 and TRBJ2-6; TRBD1 agrees at 10 bases. J gave up 0 bases and V 9 bases, and 5 bases lay outside the gene matches. Germline loops: CDR1 MNHNY, CDR2 SVGAGI (reference sequence). This CDR3 spans 16 amino acids.

V gene TRBV6-6 combines with J gene TRBJ1-2, with 7 positions matching TRBD1. The CDR3 has 14 residues. V trimming: 6 bases; J trimming: 6 bases; junction bases outside the gene matches: 10. The germline V gene encodes CDR1 MNHNY and CDR2 SVGAGI (reference sequence). CDR3 sequence reads: CASSPYDRANGYTF. The CDR3 region has the DNA TGTGCCAGCAGCCCCTATGACAGGGCTAATGGCTACACCTTC.

V gene TRBV10-3 combines with J gene TRBJ2-3, with TRBD2 matching 7 bases. V gave up 8 bases and J gave up 3 bases; unmatched junction bases: 11. This CDR3 region has 15 residues. Germline V gene data show CDR1 as ENHRY and CDR2 as SYGVKD. Here the CDR3 DNA reads TGTGCCATCTGGGCGGGAGCGGGTAAGACAGATACGCAGTATTTT. Protein product: CAIWAGAGKTDTQYF.

In this sample, this clone turned up once. The chain recombines TRBV9 with TRBJ1-1; 8 nucleotides align to TRBD1. Germline lookup yields CDR1 SGDLS and CDR2 YYNGEE. The CDR3 is 14 amino acids. Trimming took 4 bases from V and 4 from J; bases not matched to a gene: 6. Here the CDR3 DNA reads TGTGCCAGCAGCTTTGGACAGGGAGGCACTGAAGCTTTCTTT. It is translated as CASSFGQGGTEAFF.

This chain joins TRBV29-1 and TRBJ2-3; maybe TRBD2 (7 bases). CDR1 is SQVTM and CDR2 is ANQGSEA in the germline V gene. The CDR3 has 13 residues. Trimming cost V 7 bases and J 0 bases, with 11 bases left between them. CDR3: CSGAGASTDTQYF. As DNA, the CDR3 is TGCAGCGGCGCGGGGGCCAGCACAGATACGCAGTATTTT.

This clone has only a few counts. The DNA of the CDR3 is TGTGCCAGCACCCCCGAAGCGGGGGGGGGCACAGATACGCAGTATTTT. It yields the protein CASTPEAGGGTDTQYF. The rearrangement joins TRBV6-4 to TRBJ2-3, with TRBD2 matching 10 bases. CDR1 is MRHNA, CDR2 SNTAGT, per germline. V dropped 7 bases and J dropped 1; count of bases not matched to a gene: 8. The CDR3 consists of 16 residues.

This clone was detected once. The rearrangement joins TRBV9 to TRBJ1-6, with D perhaps matching TRBD1 (6 bases). Germline CDR1 is SGDLS and CDR2 is YYNGEE. The CDR3 is 14 amino acids. Trimming stripped 3 bases from V and 7 bases from J, with 11 bases between. CDR3 sequence reads: CASSALQGNSPLHF. The CDR3 coding sequence is TGTGCCAGCAGCGCGCTACAGGGAAATTCACCCCTCCACTTT.

The V and J genes are TRBV4-1 and TRBJ2-1; D call uncertain. This CDR3 contains 13 residues. Germline V lookup: CDR1 MGHRA, CDR2 YSYEKL. Trimming shortened V by 1 base and J by 9 bases, and 10 bases separated the two germline ends. The CDR3 loop reads CASSQVLVSEQFF. CDR3 in DNA: TGCGCCAGCAGCCAAGTCCTTGTAAGTGAGCAGTTCTTC.

This rearrangement joins TRBV10-3 to TRBJ1-2; 7 bases are shared with TRBD1. Germline-derived CDR1 and CDR2 are ENHRY and SYGVKD. V trimming: 0 bases; J trimming: 4 bases; junction bases outside the gene matches: 5. CDR3 size: 15 residues. CDR3 sequence: CAISESAGGIYGYTF. DNA of the CDR3: TGTGCCATCAGTGAGTCCGCAGGGGGGATCTATGGCTACACCTTC.

The V call is TRBV19, the J call TRBJ1-5; 7 bases line up with TRBD1. V gave up 5 bases and J gave up 3 bases; unmatched junction bases: 4. The length of the CDR3 is 14 residues. Germline values: CDR1 LNHDA, CDR2 SQIVND (reference sequence). The CDR3 region is CASSLGQSNQPQHF. CDR3 DNA sequence: TGTGCCAGTAGTTTGGGACAGTCCAATCAGCCCCAGCATTTT.

This clone showed up just once. The V call is TRBV6-1, the J call TRBJ1-1; 10 positions match TRBD1. CDR3 length: 16 amino acids. V lost 1 base to trimming and J lost 3 bases; unmatched junction nucleotides: 5. The germline gives CDR1 MNHNS, CDR2 SASEGT. The DNA of the CDR3 is TGTGCCAGCAGTGAAGGACAGGGGGCCCCGCACACTGAAGCTTTCTTT. This gives the protein CASSEGQGAPHTEAFF.

The chain recombines TRBV6-6 with TRBJ2-5; 11 positions match TRBD2. Germline assignment: CDR1 MNHNY and CDR2 SVGAGI (reference sequence). The CDR3 spans 15 residues. Trimming took 4 bases from V and 2 from J; bases not matched to a gene: 3. The DNA of the CDR3 is TGTGCCAGCAGTTCATTAGCGGGGGGGCAAGAGACCCAGTACTTC. It codes for CASSSLAGGQETQYF.

The chain links TRBV6-1 to TRBJ1-5; unclear D gene. V was pared by 6 bases and J by 8 bases, with 20 bases between. This CDR3 is built from 15 residues. The V gene's germline CDR1 is MNHNS and CDR2 SASEGT. The CDR3 DNA reads TGTGCCAGCAGCTACAGCGGAGGTGGGAATGAGCCCCAGCATTTT. This gives the protein CASSYSGGGNEPQHF.

The CDR3 sequence is CASSLEGEAGQETQYF. The CDR3 nucleotides are TGTGCCAGCAGCTTAGAGGGGGAGGCGGGACAAGAGACCCAGTACTTC. This chain connects TRBV13 to TRBJ2-5; perhaps D is TRBD1 or TRBD2 (6 bases each). V lost 1 base, J lost 2 bases, and 14 bases lay in between. The germline gives CDR1 PRHDT, CDR2 FYEKMQ (reference sequence). This CDR3 contains 16 residues.

This clone was seen only a few times. The CDR3 nucleotides read TGTGCCAGCAGCCAACAGGGGGCATTAGGCACTGAAGCTTTCTTT. Protein product: CASSQQGALGTEAFF. This sequence joins TRBV14 and TRBJ1-1; 8 bases map to TRBD1. With 2 bases clipped from V and 4 bases from J, the junction kept 6 bases outside the gene matches. Germline CDR1 and CDR2: SGHDN and FVKESK. This CDR3 region has 15 residues.

This clone appeared a single time. Here the CDR3 DNA reads TGTGCCAGCTCACTAAACCAGGGACAGGGGACGAACACTGAAGCTTTCTTT. Residues: CASSLNQGQGTNTEAFF. The chain recombines TRBV18 with TRBJ1-1; 10 bases are a match to TRBD1. Unmatched junction bases numbered 9, after V lost 4 bases and J lost 1 base. This CDR3 spans 17 amino acids. The germline V gene has CDR1 KGHSH and CDR2 LQKENI. The whole variable domain, remainder taken from reference TRBV18 and TRBJ1-1, is NAGVMQNPRHLVRRRGQEARLRCSPMKGHSHVYWYRQLPEEGLKFMVYLQKENIIDESGMPKERFSAEFPKEGPSILRIQQVVRGDSAAYFCASSLNQGQGTNTEAFFGQGTRLTVV.